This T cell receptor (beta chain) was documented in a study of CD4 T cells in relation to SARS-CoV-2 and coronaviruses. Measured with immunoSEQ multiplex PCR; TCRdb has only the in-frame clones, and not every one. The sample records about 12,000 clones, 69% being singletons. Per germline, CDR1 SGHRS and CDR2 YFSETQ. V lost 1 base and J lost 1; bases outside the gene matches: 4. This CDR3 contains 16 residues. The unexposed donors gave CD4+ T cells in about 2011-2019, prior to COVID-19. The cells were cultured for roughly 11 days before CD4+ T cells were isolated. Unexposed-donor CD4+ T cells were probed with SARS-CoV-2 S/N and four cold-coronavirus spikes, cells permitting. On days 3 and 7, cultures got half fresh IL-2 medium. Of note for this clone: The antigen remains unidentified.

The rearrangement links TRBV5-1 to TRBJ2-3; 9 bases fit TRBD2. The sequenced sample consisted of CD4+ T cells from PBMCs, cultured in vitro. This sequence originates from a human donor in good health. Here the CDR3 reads CASSLQASGGTDTQYF. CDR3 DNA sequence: TGCGCCAGCAGCTTGCAGGCTAGCGGGGGCACAGATACGCAGTATTTT. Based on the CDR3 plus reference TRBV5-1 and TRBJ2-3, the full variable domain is KAGVTQTPRYLIKTRGQQVTLSCSPISGHRSVSWYQQTPGQGLQFLFEYFSETQRNKGNFPGRFSGRQFSNSRSEMNVSTLELGDSALYLCASSLQASGGTDTQYFGPGTRLTVL.